This T cell receptor beta chain was found in a study of shared clonotypes between healthy human individuals. Using immunoSEQ multiplex PCR, the repertoire was profiled, and TCRdb retains in-frame clones only, with some absent. The repertoire includes about 2.3 million clones, under 95% of them detected once, and 0.3% to 0.45% sits in the top ten. With respect to this clone: Its antigen remains unidentified.

Study-wide results and caveats: Clonotypes shared by all four donors outscored non-shared clonotypes in generation probability.

This CDR3 has 14 amino acids. After removal of 5 bases from V and 13 bases from J, the junction contained 15 bases not matched to a gene. The germline CDR1 and CDR2 sequences are SEHNR and FQNEAQ (reference sequence). The specimen sequenced was naive CD4+ T cells from PBMCs. The subset denotes: CD45RA+ positively selected. V gene TRBV7-9 combines with J gene TRBJ2-5; 8 positions match TRBD2. The TCR sequence derives from a man aged 18 to 35 in good health. Some clones in this sample may be carry-over from other donors' samples. CDR3 region: CASSPSQRERGLYF. CDR3 nucleotides: TGTGCCAGCAGCCCCAGCCAGCGGGAGAGGGGTCTGTACTTC. Full variable domain (rest looked up from reference TRBV7-9 and TRBJ2-5): DTGVSQNPRHKITKRGQNVTFRCDPISEHNRLYWYRQTLGQGPEFLTYFQNEAQLEKSRLLSDRFSAERPKGSFSTLEIQRTEQGDSAMYLCASSPSQRERGLYFGPGTRLLVL.